Listed below are T cell receptor beta chains from one sample, sequenced in a study of technical replicates of blood from several donors. Here immunoSEQ multiplex PCR was the method, and the copy in TCRdb shows in-frame clones only, minus some. The profile covers 70,000 to 95,000 clones, with 95% to 98% appearing a single time and approximately 0.18% taken by the ten largest. Input material: T cells isolated from PBMCs. The origin of the receptors is a human donor in good health. Each CDR3 is given with its conserved first and last residue. The D gene is left open where the match is weak. Expanded clones get a size class; other rows say once, few or many, or leave the size out.

V gene	J gene	clone size	D gene	CDR3 DNA	CDR3 protein
TRBV9	TRBJ2-3	.	TRBD2	TGTGCCAGCAGCGTAGGAGGCGGGGGGTTGGATACGCAGTATTTT	CASSVGGGGLDTQYF
TRBV27	TRBJ1-2	.	.	TGTGCCAGCGGACTCCTCAGGTCAGACTATGGCTACACCTTC	CASGLLRSDYGYTF
TRBV30	TRBJ1-1	.	TRBD1	TGTGGAGGACAGGGGGCCGAGAACACTGAAGCTTTCTTT	CGGQGAENTEAFF
TRBV5-1	TRBJ1-5	.	.	TGCGCCAGCAGCTTGGACGGTGATCAGCCCCAGCATTTT	CASSLDGDQPQHF
TRBV5-1	TRBJ2-1	.	TRBD1	TGCGCCAGCAGCGCCGGGACAGGGTCTAATGATGAGCAGTTCTTC	CASSAGTGSNDEQFF
TRBV6-5	TRBJ1-2	once	.	TGTGCCGCCAAGGACCCCAGCGGAGCTAACTATGGCTACACCTTC	CAAKDPSGANYGYTF
TRBV5-6	TRBJ2-5	.	.	TGTGCCAGCAGCTTGGTTGTCCCAGGTACAGCAAGAGAGGGCCAGTACTTC	CASSLVVPGTAREGQYF
TRBV5-1	TRBJ2-7	.	TRBD1	TGCGCCAGCAGCCCGAGGACAGGGGTCCACGAGCAGTACTTC	CASSPRTGVHEQYF
TRBV4-1	TRBJ2-2	.	.	TGCGCCAGCAGCCAAGACATAGTTACCTTAAACACCGGGGAGCTGTTTTTT	CASSQDIVTLNTGELFF
TRBV6-5	TRBJ2-5	.	TRBD2	TGTGCCAGCACGAATGGCGGGAGGGCCCAAGAGACCCAGTACTTC	CASTNGGRAQETQYF
TRBV4-2	TRBJ2-5	.	.	TGTGCCAGCAGCCCAAATAGCCAAGAGACCCAGTACTTC	CASSPNSQETQYF
TRBV7-9	TRBJ1-1	.	.	TGTGCCAGCAAGAACGGGGGAATGAACACTGAAGCTTTCTTT	CASKNGGMNTEAFF
TRBV4-1	TRBJ2-7	.	.	TGCGCCAGCAGCCTACTCAGAGACTACTACGAGCAGTACTTC	CASSLLRDYYEQYF
TRBV28	TRBJ2-7	.	.	TGTGCCAGCAGATCAACCTTTGGACTATCTTCCTACGAGCAGTACTTC	CASRSTFGLSSYEQYF
TRBV28	TRBJ2-1	.	.	TGTGCCAGCAGTTTATGGGGAGACAATGAGCAGTTCTTC	CASSLWGDNEQFF
TRBV10-3	TRBJ2-1	.	TRBD2	TGTGCCATCAGTGGGACTAGCGGGAGGGCCGGGTCCTACAATGAGCAGTTCTTC	CAISGTSGRAGSYNEQFF
TRBV11-2	TRBJ1-4	.	TRBD1	TGTGCCAGCAGCTTAAGGCGGGGACAGGGAAGTGAAAAACTGTTTTTT	CASSLRRGQGSEKLFF
TRBV7-9	TRBJ2-5	.	TRBD2	TGTGCCAGCAGCTTAAGGATGAGTTTAGCGGGCATCCAAGAGACCCAGTACTTC	CASSLRMSLAGIQETQYF
TRBV27	TRBJ1-1	.	TRBD1	TGTGCCAGCAGATCGGGACAGGGGAGGGGTGAAGCTTTCTTT	CASRSGQGRGEAFF
TRBV27	TRBJ1-1	.	TRBD1	TGTGCCAGCAGTTTATTCGGGCAGGGGGCGGGATACTCCACTGAAGCTTTCTTT	CASSLFGQGAGYSTEAFF
TRBV2	TRBJ1-1	.	.	TGTGCCAGCCTATCTTTGGCGGGAAACACTGAAGCTTTCTTT	CASLSLAGNTEAFF
TRBV4-1	TRBJ1-1	once	TRBD1	TGCGCCAGCAGCCAAGATTTAGGGCGGGACAGGTGGAACACTGAAGCTTTCTTT	CASSQDLGRDRWNTEAFF
TRBV15	TRBJ1-1	.	.	TGTGCCACCAGCAGAGATCGGACAGCTTGGGCCCCTGAAGCTTTCTTT	CATSRDRTAWAPEAFF
TRBV5-1	TRBJ1-1	.	.	TGCGCCAGCAGCTTGTTTCAGGCGAACACTGAAGCTTTCTTT	CASSLFQANTEAFF
TRBV7-2	TRBJ1-1	.	.	TGTGCCAGCAGCCCTCGCCGGGGGAGCACTGAAGCTTTCTTT	CASSPRRGSTEAFF
TRBV6-6	TRBJ1-4	.	TRBD1	TGTGCCAGCAGAAATGACAGGGAAGGGGGTGAAAAACTGTTTTTT	CASRNDREGGEKLFF
TRBV2	TRBJ1-5	.	TRBD1	TGTGCCAGCCGTGGACAGGGTGGCAATCAGCCCCAGCATTTT	CASRGQGGNQPQHF
TRBV6-1	TRBJ2-2	.	.	TGTGCCAGCAGTGAAGCTGTCCGTGCCGGGGAGCTGTTTTTT	CASSEAVRAGELFF
TRBV6-1	TRBJ1-2	.	.	TGTGCCAGCAGTTTGCTGGTACAGGGTGACTATGGCTACACCTTC	CASSLLVQGDYGYTF
TRBV27	TRBJ2-7	.	.	TGTGCCACCCGATACGGCTACGAGCAGTACTTC	CATRYGYEQYF
TRBV11-2	TRBJ2-1	.	.	TGTGCCAGCAGCTTAGCAGACAGAGACAATGAGCAGTTCTTC	CASSLADRDNEQFF
TRBV10-1	TRBJ2-2	.	TRBD1	TGCGCCAGCAGTGCAGGGGGCGCGAACACCGGGGAGCTGTTTTTT	CASSAGGANTGELFF
TRBV11-2	TRBJ2-1	.	.	TGTGCCAGCAGTTTAAGAGCAGGACTTGCCTTAAACAATGAGCAGTTCTTC	CASSLRAGLALNNEQFF
TRBV30	TRBJ1-1	.	.	TGTGCCTGGAGTGAGGGGGTCACTGAAGCTTTCTTT	CAWSEGVTEAFF
TRBV7-3	TRBJ2-2	.	TRBD2	TGTGCCAGCAGCTTAGTTGCGGGGGGAAACACCGGGGAGCTGTTTTTT	CASSLVAGGNTGELFF
TRBV7-2	TRBJ2-1	.	.	TGTGCCAGCAGCTTGAGTACGAGGGGGGGTTACAATGAGCAGTTCTTC	CASSLSTRGGYNEQFF
TRBV18	TRBJ2-5	.	.	TGTGCCAGCTCACCCACCCCCACCCCAGCGGGGATAGGGGGGACCCAGTACTTC	CASSPTPTPAGIGGTQYF
TRBV19	TRBJ2-1	.	.	TGTGCCAGTAGTAGGCAAAGCTCCTACAATGAGCAGTTCTTC	CASSRQSSYNEQFF
TRBV6-1	TRBJ1-2	.	TRBD1	TGTGCCAGCAGAGAATCCGGGACAGGGACTTTTAACTATGGCTACACCTTC	CASRESGTGTFNYGYTF
TRBV4-1	TRBJ1-4	.	.	TGCGCCAGCAGCCAAGAAAGGTCGGGGGATGAAAAACTGTTTTTT	CASSQERSGDEKLFF